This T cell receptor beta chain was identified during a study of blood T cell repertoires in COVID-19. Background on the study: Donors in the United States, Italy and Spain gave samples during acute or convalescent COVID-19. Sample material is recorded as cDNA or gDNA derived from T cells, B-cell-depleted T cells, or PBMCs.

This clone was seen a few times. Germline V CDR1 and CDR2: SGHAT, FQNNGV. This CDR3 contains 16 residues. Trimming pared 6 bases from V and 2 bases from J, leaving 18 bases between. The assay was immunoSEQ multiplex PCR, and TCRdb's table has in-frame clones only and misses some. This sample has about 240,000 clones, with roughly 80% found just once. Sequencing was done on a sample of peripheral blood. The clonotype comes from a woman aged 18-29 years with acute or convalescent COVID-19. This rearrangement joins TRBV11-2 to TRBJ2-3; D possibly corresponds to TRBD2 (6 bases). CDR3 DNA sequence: TGTGCCAGCAGTACGAGGCGGCGGGACCACACAGATACGCAGTATTTT. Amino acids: CASSTRRRDHTDTQYF.